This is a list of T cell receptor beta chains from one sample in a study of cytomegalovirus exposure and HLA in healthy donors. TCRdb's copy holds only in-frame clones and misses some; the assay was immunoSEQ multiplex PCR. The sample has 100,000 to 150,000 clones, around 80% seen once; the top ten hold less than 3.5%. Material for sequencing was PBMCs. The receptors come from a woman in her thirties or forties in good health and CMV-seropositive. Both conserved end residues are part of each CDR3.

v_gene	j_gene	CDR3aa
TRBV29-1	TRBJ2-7	CSVIPQSYEQYF
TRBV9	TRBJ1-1	CASSSGGTEAFF
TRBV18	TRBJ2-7	CASSGTGDPYEQYF
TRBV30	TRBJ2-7	CAWSVMGPGEQYF
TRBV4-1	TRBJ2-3	CASSQDRTSGTDTQYF
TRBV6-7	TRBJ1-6	CASSEKARSPLHF
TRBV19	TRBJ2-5	CASSIGTGAETQYF
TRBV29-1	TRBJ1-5	CSVGGSNQPQHF
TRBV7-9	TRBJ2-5	CASSSKRTSPSGETQYF
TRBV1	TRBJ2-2	CTSSQEKEQGKNTGELFF
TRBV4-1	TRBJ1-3	CASSQGFAQLSGNTIYF
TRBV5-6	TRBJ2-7	CASSPFRDSSYEQYF
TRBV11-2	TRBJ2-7	CASSIPAAERQYF
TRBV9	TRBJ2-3	CASSVGLAGEGTQYF
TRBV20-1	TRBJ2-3	CSASRQGTQYF
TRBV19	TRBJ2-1	CASKDSSSYNEQFF
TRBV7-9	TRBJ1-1	CASSFPAGGNMNTEAFF
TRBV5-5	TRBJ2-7	CASSLPGVTVYEQYF
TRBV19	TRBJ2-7	CASSIEAGVTYEQYF
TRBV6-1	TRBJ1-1	CASSQDRDTEAFF
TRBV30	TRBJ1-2	CAWSPDRGIPGGYTF
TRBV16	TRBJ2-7	CASSRWNSSYEQYF
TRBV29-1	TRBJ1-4	CSVEVEGQPGLATNEKLFF
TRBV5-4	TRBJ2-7	CASSPSGRAHEQYF
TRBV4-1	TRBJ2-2	CASSQEERGSTGELFF
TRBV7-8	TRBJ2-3	CASSPSRATRQSTDTQYF
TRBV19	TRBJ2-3	CATLSRRERTDTQYF
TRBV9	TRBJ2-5	CASSVAAGEETQYF
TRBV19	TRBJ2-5	CASSMGRSGYQETQYF
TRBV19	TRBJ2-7	CASSIGQGAQNEQYF
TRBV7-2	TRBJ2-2	CASSLPLAGAKGTGELFF
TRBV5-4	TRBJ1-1	CASSLQGAYTEAFF
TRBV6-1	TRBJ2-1	CASSESSLASRFYNEQFF
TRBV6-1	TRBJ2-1	CASSEPGIAYNEQFF
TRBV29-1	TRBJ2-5	CSVELENTETQYF
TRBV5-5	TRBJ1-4	CASSFRTGKNEKLFF
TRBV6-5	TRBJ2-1	CASSYRTSGRRNEQFF
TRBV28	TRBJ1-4	CASSPPQAGGYEKLFF
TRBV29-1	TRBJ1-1	CSATQDSSSTEAFF
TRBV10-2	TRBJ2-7	CASSESRQISYEQYF
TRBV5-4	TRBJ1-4	CASSPMGQEEKLFF
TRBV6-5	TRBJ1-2	CASSYGGVYGYTF
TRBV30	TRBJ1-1	CAWSVQRNTEAFF
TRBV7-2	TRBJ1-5	CASSSMGTGNQPQHF
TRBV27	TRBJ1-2	CASRGTDNPHGYTF
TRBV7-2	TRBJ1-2	CASSSGEMHGYTF
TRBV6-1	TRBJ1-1	CASSEAVTPNTEAFF
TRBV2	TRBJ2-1	CASRHTSGRAIRDNEQFF
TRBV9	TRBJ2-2	CASSVDQGAWGELFF
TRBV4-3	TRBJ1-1	CASSQDDRVTEAFF
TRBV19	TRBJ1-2	CASSDRDRGLYGYTF
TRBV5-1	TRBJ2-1	CASKDVKGTGGSYNEQFF
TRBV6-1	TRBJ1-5	CASSPLESNQPQHF
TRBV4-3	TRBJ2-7	CASSQYRIGGDVSYEQYF
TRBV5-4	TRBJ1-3	CASSSPAESNTIYF